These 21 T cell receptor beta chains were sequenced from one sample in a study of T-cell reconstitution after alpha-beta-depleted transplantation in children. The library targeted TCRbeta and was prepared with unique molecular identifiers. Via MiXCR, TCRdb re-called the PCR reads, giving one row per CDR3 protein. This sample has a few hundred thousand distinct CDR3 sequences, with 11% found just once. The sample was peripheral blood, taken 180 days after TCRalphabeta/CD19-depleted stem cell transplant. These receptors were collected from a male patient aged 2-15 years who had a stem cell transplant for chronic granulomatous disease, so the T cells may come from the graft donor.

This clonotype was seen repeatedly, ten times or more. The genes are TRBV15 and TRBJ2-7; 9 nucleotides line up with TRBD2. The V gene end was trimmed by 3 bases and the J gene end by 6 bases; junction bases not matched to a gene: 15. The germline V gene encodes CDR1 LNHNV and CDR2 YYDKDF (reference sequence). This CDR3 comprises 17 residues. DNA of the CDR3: TGTGCCACCAGCAGTGATCCGGCGGGAGGGCCTCTGAGCGAGCAGTACTTC. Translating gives CATSSDPAGGPLSEQYF.

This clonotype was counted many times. DNA of the CDR3: TGTGCCAGCAGCTCCGTCTCTGGAAACACCATATATTTT. Translated, it gives CASSSVSGNTIYF. The rearrangement uses TRBV11-2 and TRBJ1-3, with D unclear. Germline V gene sequence: CDR1 SGHAT, CDR2 FQNNGV. CDR3 length: 13 residues. Trimming removed 4 bases at V and 0 bases at J, with 4 bases between. Based on the CDR3 plus reference TRBV11-2 and TRBJ1-3, the full variable domain is EAGVAQSPRYKIIEKRQSVAFWCNPISGHATLYWYQQILGQGPKLLIQFQNNGVVDDSQLPKDRFSAERLKGVDSTLKIQPAKLEDSAVYLCASSSVSGNTIYFGEGSWLTVV.

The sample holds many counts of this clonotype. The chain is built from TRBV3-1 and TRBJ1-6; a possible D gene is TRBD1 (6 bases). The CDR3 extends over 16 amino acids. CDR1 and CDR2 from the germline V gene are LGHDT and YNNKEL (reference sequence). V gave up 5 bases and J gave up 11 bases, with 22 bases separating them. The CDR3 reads CASSFHTGTMEAPLHF. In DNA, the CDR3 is TGTGCCAGCAGCTTTCATACCGGGACAATGGAAGCACCCCTCCACTTT.

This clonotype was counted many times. The CDR3 protein is CASSFGDYNSPLHF. In DNA form, the CDR3 reads TGTGCCAGCAGCTTCGGGGATTACAATTCACCCCTCCACTTT. The chain carries TRBV7-2 and TRBJ1-6; unclear D gene. V was clipped by 3 bases and J by 7 bases, with 10 bases between them. This CDR3 is built from 14 residues. Germline CDR1 is SGHTA and CDR2 is FQGNSA.

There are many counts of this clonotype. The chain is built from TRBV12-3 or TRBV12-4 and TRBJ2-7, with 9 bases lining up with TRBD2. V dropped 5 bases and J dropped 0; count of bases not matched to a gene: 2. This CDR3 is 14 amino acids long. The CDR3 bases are TGTGCCAGCAGTCTTAGCGGGGGCTCCTACGAGCAGTACTTC. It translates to CASSLSGGSYEQYF.

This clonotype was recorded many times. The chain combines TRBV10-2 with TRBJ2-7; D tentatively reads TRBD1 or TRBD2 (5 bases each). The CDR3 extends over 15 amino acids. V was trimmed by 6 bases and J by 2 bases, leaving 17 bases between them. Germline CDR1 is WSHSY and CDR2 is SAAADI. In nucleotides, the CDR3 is TGCGCCAGCAGCCTGGGGCTAGCAATGGCCTACGAGCAGTACTTC. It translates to CASSLGLAMAYEQYF.

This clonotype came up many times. The CDR3 region has the DNA TGTGCCATCCGGGATAGCAGGGAGGGACCTACCAATGAGCAGTTCTTC. This gives the protein CAIRDSREGPTNEQFF. The chain employs TRBV10-3 and TRBJ2-1; TRBD2 matches 7 bases. The CDR3 has 16 amino acids. From germline, CDR1 is ENHRY and CDR2 SYGVKD. Unmatched junction bases numbered 16, after V lost 8 bases and J lost 6 bases.

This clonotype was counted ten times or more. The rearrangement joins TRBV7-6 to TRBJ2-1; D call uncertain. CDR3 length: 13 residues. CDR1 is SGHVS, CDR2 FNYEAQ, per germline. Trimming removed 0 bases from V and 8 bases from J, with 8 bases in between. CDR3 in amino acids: CASSLATRDEQFF. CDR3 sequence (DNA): TGTGCCAGCAGCTTAGCGACCAGAGATGAGCAGTTCTTC. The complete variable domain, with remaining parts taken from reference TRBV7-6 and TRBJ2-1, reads GAGVSQSPRYKVTKRGQDVALRCDPISGHVSLYWYRQALGQGPEFLTYFNYEAQQDKSGLPNDRFSAERPEGSISTLTIQRTEQRDSAMYRCASSLATRDEQFFGPGTRLTVL.

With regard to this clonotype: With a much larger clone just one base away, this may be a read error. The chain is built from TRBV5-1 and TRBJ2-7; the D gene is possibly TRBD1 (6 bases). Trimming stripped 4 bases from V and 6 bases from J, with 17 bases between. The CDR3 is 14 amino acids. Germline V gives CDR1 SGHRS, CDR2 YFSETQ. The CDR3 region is CASSAEYRVGEQYF. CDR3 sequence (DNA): TGCGCCAGCAGCGCAGAGTACAGGGTCGGCGAGCAGTACTTC. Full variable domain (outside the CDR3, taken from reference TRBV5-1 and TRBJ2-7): KAGVTQTPRYLIKTRGQQVTLSCSPISGHRSVSWYQQTPGQGLQFLFEYFSETQRNKGNFPGRFSGRQFSNSRSEMNVSTLELGDSALYLCASSAEYRVGEQYFGPGTRLTVT.

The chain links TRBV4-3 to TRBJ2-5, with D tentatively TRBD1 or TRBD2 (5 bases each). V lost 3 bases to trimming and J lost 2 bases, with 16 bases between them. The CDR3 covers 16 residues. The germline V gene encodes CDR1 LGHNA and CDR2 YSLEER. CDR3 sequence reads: CASSQLGTRQQETQYF. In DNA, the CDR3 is TGCGCCAGCAGCCAGCTCGGGACGCGACAGCAAGAGACCCAGTACTTC.

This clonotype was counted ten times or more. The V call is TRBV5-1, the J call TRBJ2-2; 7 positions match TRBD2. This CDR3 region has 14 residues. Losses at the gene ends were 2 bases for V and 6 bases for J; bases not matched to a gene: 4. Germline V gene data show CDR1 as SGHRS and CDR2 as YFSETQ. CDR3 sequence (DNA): TGCGCCAGCAGCTTCGCGGGAGAGTCCGGGGAGCTGTTTTTT. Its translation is CASSFAGESGELFF.

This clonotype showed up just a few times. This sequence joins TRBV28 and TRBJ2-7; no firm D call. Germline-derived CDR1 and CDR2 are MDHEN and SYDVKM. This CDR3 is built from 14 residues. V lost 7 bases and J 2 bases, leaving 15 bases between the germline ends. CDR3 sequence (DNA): TGTGCCAGCATCCCCCGACCCCCGACCTACGAGCAGTACTTC. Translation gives CASIPRPPTYEQYF.

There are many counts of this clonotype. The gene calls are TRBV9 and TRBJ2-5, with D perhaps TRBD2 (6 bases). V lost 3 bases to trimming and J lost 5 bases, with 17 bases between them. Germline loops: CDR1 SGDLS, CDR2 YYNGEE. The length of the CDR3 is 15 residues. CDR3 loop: CASSAGGGVPETQYF. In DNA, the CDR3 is TGTGCCAGCAGCGCCGGCGGCGGGGTGCCCGAGACCCAGTACTTC.

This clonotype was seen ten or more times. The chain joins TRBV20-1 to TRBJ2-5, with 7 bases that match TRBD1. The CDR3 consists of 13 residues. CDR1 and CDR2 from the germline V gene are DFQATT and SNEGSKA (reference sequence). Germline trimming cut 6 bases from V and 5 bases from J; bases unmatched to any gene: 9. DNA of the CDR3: TGCAGTGCCACCCCGACAGGGTTCGAGACCCAGTACTTC. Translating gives CSATPTGFETQYF.

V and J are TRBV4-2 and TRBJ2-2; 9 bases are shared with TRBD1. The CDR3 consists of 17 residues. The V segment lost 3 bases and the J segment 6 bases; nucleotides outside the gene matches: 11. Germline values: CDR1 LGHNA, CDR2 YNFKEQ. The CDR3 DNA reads TGTGCCAGCAGCCAGGAACCGGGACAGGGAGGAGCCGGGGAGCTGTTTTTT. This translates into CASSQEPGQGGAGELFF.

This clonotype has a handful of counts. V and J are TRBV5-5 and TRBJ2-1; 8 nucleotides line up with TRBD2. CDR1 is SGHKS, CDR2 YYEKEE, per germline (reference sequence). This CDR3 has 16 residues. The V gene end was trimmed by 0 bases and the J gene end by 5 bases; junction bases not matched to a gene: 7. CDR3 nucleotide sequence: TGTGCCAGCAGCTTGGGTCGGACAGCGGGAGACAATGAGCAGTTCTTC. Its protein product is CASSLGRTAGDNEQFF.

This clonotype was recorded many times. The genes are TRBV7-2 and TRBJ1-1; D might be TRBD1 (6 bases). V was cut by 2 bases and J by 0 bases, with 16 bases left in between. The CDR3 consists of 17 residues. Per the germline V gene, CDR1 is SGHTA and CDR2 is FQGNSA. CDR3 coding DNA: TGTGCCAGCAGCTTAATGAGATCGGGACACCTGAACACTGAAGCTTTCTTT. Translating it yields CASSLMRSGHLNTEAFF.

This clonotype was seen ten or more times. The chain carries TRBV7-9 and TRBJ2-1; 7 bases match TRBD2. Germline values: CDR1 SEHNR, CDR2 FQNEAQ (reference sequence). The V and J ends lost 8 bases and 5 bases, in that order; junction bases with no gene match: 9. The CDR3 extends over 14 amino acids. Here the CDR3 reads CASRRRGGNNEQFF. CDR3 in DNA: TGTGCCAGCCGCCGGCGGGGAGGGAACAATGAGCAGTTCTTC.

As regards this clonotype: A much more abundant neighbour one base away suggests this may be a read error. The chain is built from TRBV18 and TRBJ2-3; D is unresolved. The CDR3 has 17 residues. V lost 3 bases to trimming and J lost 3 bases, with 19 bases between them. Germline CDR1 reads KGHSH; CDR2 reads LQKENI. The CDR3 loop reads CASSPDRSNDTTDTQYF. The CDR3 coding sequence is TGTGCCAGCTCACCCGACCGATCGAACGACACGACAGATACGCAGTATTTT.

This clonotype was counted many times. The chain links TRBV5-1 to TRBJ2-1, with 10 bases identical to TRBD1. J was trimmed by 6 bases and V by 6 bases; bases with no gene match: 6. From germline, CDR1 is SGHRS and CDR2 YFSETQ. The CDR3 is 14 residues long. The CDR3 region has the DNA TGCGCCAGCACTCGAGACAGGGGGCTCAATGAGCAGTTCTTC. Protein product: CASTRDRGLNEQFF.

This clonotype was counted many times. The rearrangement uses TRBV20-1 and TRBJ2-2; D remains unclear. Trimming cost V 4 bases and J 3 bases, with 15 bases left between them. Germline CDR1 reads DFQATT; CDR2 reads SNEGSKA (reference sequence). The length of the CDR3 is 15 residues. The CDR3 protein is CSATLPTIDTGELFF. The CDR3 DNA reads TGCAGTGCTACCCTACCCACGATAGACACCGGGGAGCTGTTTTTT.